The T cell receptor beta chain under discussion was sequenced for a study of T cells in Graves' hyperthyroidism and ophthalmopathy. Across the whole study: Peripheral blood samples were taken at initial diagnosis, prior to any treatment.

In its sample, this clonotype was seen many times. Looked up from germline, CDR1 is SEHNR and CDR2 is FQNEAQ (reference sequence). V lost 6 bases to trimming and J lost 4 bases; unmatched junction nucleotides: 18. This CDR3 is built from 21 residues. The CDR3 regions of TCR beta were amplified from RNA transcripts. Initially, a first-round RT-PCR of the TCR CDR3 employed the HTBI primer set. TCRdb re-analysed the multiplex PCR reads in MiXCR, keeping a single row per CDR3 protein. The table includes some 560,000 distinct CDR3 sequences, 15% to 17% detected once. This receptor was identified in a woman in her thirties with Graves' hyperthyroidism. Sequencing was done on a sample of blood. The J gene is TRBJ2-1, the V gene TRBV7-9, with 16 bases fitting TRBD2. The chain's CDR3 is CASRRTSGTSGREGGYNEQFF. CDR3 sequence (DNA): TGTGCCAGCAGACGGACTTCCGGGACTAGCGGGAGGGAGGGGGGATACAATGAGCAGTTCTTC. Together with reference TRBV7-9 and TRBJ2-1, the CDR3 gives the full variable domain: DTGVSQNPRHKITKRGQNVTFRCDPISEHNRLYWYRQTLGQGPEFLTYFQNEAQLEKSRLLSDRFSAERPKGSFSTLEIQRTEQGDSAMYLCASRRTSGTSGREGGYNEQFFGPGTRLTVL.